One and the same sample provided the 20 T cell receptor beta chains below, sequenced in a study of T cells after yellow fever vaccination. TCRdb re-called the 5' RACE reads through MiXCR, storing one row per CDR3 protein. There are some 670,000 distinct CDR3 sequences in the sample; over 9% occur only once, and approximately 15% lies in the top ten. The specimen was PBMCs, collected on the day of the yellow fever booster vaccination. The receptors were gathered from a man under 40 who received the YFV17D yellow fever vaccine.

A few counts support this clonotype. The chain links TRBV14 to TRBJ2-4, with D uncertain. The germline V and J ends were trimmed by 2 bases and 6 bases, with 5 bases remaining between them. This CDR3 is built from 12 residues. Germline lookup yields CDR1 SGHDN and CDR2 FVKESK. CDR3 DNA sequence: TGTGCCAGCAGCCAACTGGGAAACATTCAGTACTTC. Protein: CASSQLGNIQYF.

This clonotype was detected many times. V and J are TRBV5-1 and TRBJ2-1; 10 nucleotides line up with TRBD2. CDR1 is SGHRS and CDR2 is YFSETQ in the germline V gene. The CDR3 has 19 amino acids. With V trimmed by 1 base and J by 2 bases, 12 bases remained unmatched. The CDR3: CASSLLGLASNPPYNEQFF. CDR3 sequence (DNA): TGCGCCAGCAGCTTGTTGGGACTAGCGAGTAACCCGCCCTACAATGAGCAGTTCTTC.

The chain uses TRBV20-1 and TRBJ2-1; perhaps TRBD1 as D (6 bases). Trimming shortened V by 2 bases and J by 6 bases, and 17 bases separated the two germline ends. Per the germline V gene, CDR1 is DFQATT and CDR2 is SNEGSKA (reference sequence). The length of the CDR3 is 15 residues. The CDR3 loop reads CSARFDRSPSNEQFF. CDR3 DNA sequence: TGCAGTGCTAGATTCGACAGGTCCCCCTCCAATGAGCAGTTCTTC.

This rearrangement joins TRBV12-3 or TRBV12-4 to TRBJ2-2; a weak D match, TRBD2 (6 bases). The V and J ends lost 3 bases and 3 bases respectively, with 11 bases between them. This CDR3 is built from 15 residues. The CDR3 is CASSFSGTDTGELFF. CDR3 nucleotide sequence: TGTGCCAGCAGTTTTAGCGGTACAGACACCGGGGAGCTGTTTTTT.

This clonotype was observed many times. The chain uses TRBV9 and TRBJ2-3; 7 bases align to TRBD1. The CDR3 is 15 amino acids. Germline-derived CDR1 and CDR2 are SGDLS and YYNGEE. J gave up 3 bases and V 0 bases, and 4 bases lay outside the gene matches. In DNA form, the CDR3 reads TGTGCCAGCAGCGTAGATAGCAGGGGGACAGATACGCAGTATTTT. Protein sequence: CASSVDSRGTDTQYF.

The chain is built from TRBV28 and TRBJ2-7, with D possibly being TRBD2 (6 bases). There are 13 residues in the CDR3. Trimming took 10 bases from V and 1 from J, leaving 14 bases between them. CDR1 and CDR2 from the germline V gene are MDHEN and SYDVKM. This CDR3 reads CATLGGVSYEQYF. The CDR3 bases are TGTGCCACTCTGGGAGGAGTTTCCTACGAGCAGTACTTC.

The J gene is TRBJ1-5, the V gene TRBV7-2, with D perhaps TRBD1 (6 bases). Deletions cut 4 bases from V and 3 bases from J, with 7 bases between. In germline, CDR1 is SGHTA, CDR2 FQGNSA. The CDR3 has 13 residues. CDR3 sequence (DNA): TGTGCCAGCAGCTCAGGGGCCAATCAGCCCCAGCATTTT. Translation gives CASSSGANQPQHF.

This clonotype was detected many times. This sequence joins TRBV29-1 and TRBJ2-7; D possibly uses TRBD1 or TRBD2 (5 bases each). Germline CDR1 is SQVTM and CDR2 is ANQGSEA. The CDR3 has 12 amino acids. The V end was cut by 4 bases, the J end by 5 bases, with 12 bases between. The CDR3 here is CSVGLGDHEQYF. The CDR3 coding sequence is TGCAGCGTTGGCTTAGGGGACCACGAGCAGTACTTC.

This clonotype was counted a few times. The chain joins TRBV7-2 to TRBJ2-1; no definite D call. The CDR3 totals 15 residues. V dropped 4 bases and J dropped 0 bases, with 10 bases sitting between them. From germline, CDR1 is SGHTA and CDR2 FQGNSA. The CDR3 spells CASSSQPSSYNEQFF. The CDR3 nucleotides read TGTGCCAGCAGCTCCCAGCCGAGCTCCTACAATGAGCAGTTCTTC.

The table lists this clonotype with a few counts. The rearrangement joins TRBV20-1 to TRBJ2-1, with 13 bases fitting TRBD2. The CDR3 consists of 12 residues. CDR1 and CDR2 (germline): DFQATT, SNEGSKA (reference sequence). V was clipped by 7 bases and J by 8 bases; unmatched bases: 2. The CDR3 DNA reads TGCAGTGGGACTAGCGGGAGCTATGAGCAGTTCTTC. This gives the protein CSGTSGSYEQFF.

In nucleotides, the CDR3 is TGCAGTGCTAGAGGGAGGGCTAGCGAGCAGTACTTC. Protein sequence: CSARGRASEQYF. The gene calls are TRBV20-1 and TRBJ2-7; weak D call: TRBD2 (6 bases). This CDR3 comprises 12 residues. The V gene lost 1 base and the J gene lost 6 bases, with 10 bases spanning the gap. CDR1 is DFQATT and CDR2 is SNEGSKA in the germline V gene (reference sequence).

This chain joins TRBV12-3 or TRBV12-4 and TRBJ2-4; D remains ambiguous. The CDR3 consists of 14 residues. The V end lost 1 base, the J end lost 6 bases, and 10 bases lay between the germline ends. DNA of the CDR3: TGTGCCAGCAGTTTAGATGGAACCGGAAACATTCAGTACTTC. It encodes CASSLDGTGNIQYF.

The chain is built from TRBV29-1 and TRBJ2-1, with a tentative D call TRBD1 (5 bases). Germline assignment: CDR1 SQVTM and CDR2 ANQGSEA. This CDR3 is built from 11 residues. Trimming stripped 5 bases from V and 8 bases from J, with 10 bases between. CDR3 region: CSVYRTYEQFF. The CDR3 coding sequence is TGCAGCGTTTACCGGACATATGAGCAGTTCTTC.

This clonotype was seen more than once but under ten times. The V and J genes are TRBV28 and TRBJ2-2; TRBD1 aligns across 7 bases. The CDR3 contains 14 residues. CDR1 and CDR2 from the germline V gene are MDHEN and SYDVKM. The V segment lost 2 bases and the J segment 6 bases; nucleotides outside the gene matches: 3. The DNA of the CDR3 is TGTGCCAGCAGTTTAAGTACAGGGGCCGGGGAGCTGTTTTTT. Translating it yields CASSLSTGAGELFF.

The chain links TRBV7-8 to TRBJ2-5; D not certain. Trimming pared 2 bases from V and 2 bases from J, leaving 9 bases between. The length of the CDR3 is 14 residues. The germline gives CDR1 SGHVS, CDR2 FQNEAQ. The CDR3 sequence is CASSLNSKQETQYF. The CDR3 DNA is TGTGCCAGCAGCTTAAATTCTAAACAAGAGACCCAGTACTTC.

The genes are TRBV27 and TRBJ1-3; the match to TRBD1 covers 8 bases. CDR1 is MNHEY, CDR2 SMNVEV, per germline (reference sequence). This CDR3 is 13 amino acids long. Trimming at V came to 6 bases and at J to 2 bases, leaving 0 bases not matched to a gene. The CDR3 DNA sequence: TGTGCCAGCAGACAGGGGGCTGGAAACACCATATATTTT. It translates to CASRQGAGNTIYF.

The chain recombines TRBV29-1 with TRBJ2-7; D might be TRBD1 (7 bases). Germline assignment: CDR1 SQVTM and CDR2 ANQGSEA. The CDR3 contains 13 residues. V shed 5 bases and J shed 1 base, with 12 bases lying between them. The CDR3 DNA reads TGCAGCGTTACCGGGGGACAGTCCTACGAGCAGTACTTC. Translation gives CSVTGGQSYEQYF.

The chain carries TRBV7-9 and TRBJ2-3, with 8 bases matching TRBD1. V trimming: 5 bases; J trimming: 2 bases; junction bases outside the gene matches: 12. The CDR3 consists of 17 residues. The V gene's germline CDR1 is SEHNR and CDR2 FQNEAQ (reference sequence). The CDR3 reads CASSPNTSGQDTDTQYF. The CDR3 DNA reads as TGTGCCAGCAGCCCGAACACCTCGGGACAGGACACAGATACGCAGTATTTT. The whole variable domain, remainder taken from reference TRBV7-9 and TRBJ2-3, is DTGVSQNPRHKITKRGQNVTFRCDPISEHNRLYWYRQTLGQGPEFLTYFQNEAQLEKSRLLSDRFSAERPKGSFSTLEIQRTEQGDSAMYLCASSPNTSGQDTDTQYFGPGTRLTVL.

This chain uses TRBV11-2 with TRBJ2-7; either TRBD1 or TRBD2 may fit D (6 bases each). V shed 3 bases and J shed 3 bases, with 21 bases lying between them. Germline CDR1 SGHAT, CDR2 FQNNGV. The CDR3 totals 17 residues. CDR3 nucleotides: TGTGCCAGCAGCTTGGATTCTACAGGGACTGGCGGCTACGAGCAGTACTTC. Translated: CASSLDSTGTGGYEQYF.

The rearrangement uses TRBV7-2 and TRBJ2-1, with D maybe TRBD2 (6 bases). The CDR3 has 15 residues. V lost 4 bases to trimming and J lost 3 bases, with 13 bases between them. Germline CDR1 is SGHTA and CDR2 is FQGNSA. CDR3 coding DNA: TGTGCCAGCAGCTCCGCTAGCGCTAGCTACAATGAGCAGTTCTTC. Translation: CASSSASASYNEQFF.